Below are 19 T cell receptor beta chains sequenced from a single sample in a study of OX40 agonist ivuxolimab in advanced cancers. Measured with immunoSEQ multiplex PCR; TCRdb has only the in-frame clones, and not every one. The sample comprises nearly 60,000 clones, approximately 89% of which are singletons, and 3% to 3.5% rests with the top ten. The material sequenced was CD4+ or CD8+ T cells sorted from blood, taken in a trial of the OX40 agonist ivuxolimab. The source of these receptors is an adult with an advanced solid tumor such as melanoma, head and neck, liver or kidney cancer.

The chain joins TRBV7-9 to TRBJ2-7, with TRBD1 matching 11 bases. This CDR3 comprises 15 residues. Per the germline V gene, CDR1 is SEHNR and CDR2 is FQNEAQ (reference sequence). V trimming: 5 bases; J trimming: 6 bases; junction bases outside the gene matches: 9. This CDR3 reads CASSTGTGGGSEQYF. Written as DNA, the CDR3 is TGTGCCAGCAGCACAGGGACAGGGGGTGGCAGCGAGCAGTACTTC. The entire variable domain, with the rest obtained from reference TRBV7-9 and TRBJ2-7, is as follows: DTGVSQNPRHKITKRGQNVTFRCDPISEHNRLYWYRQTLGQGPEFLTYFQNEAQLEKSRLLSDRFSAERPKGSFSTLEIQRTEQGDSAMYLCASSTGTGGGSEQYFGPGTRLTVT.

This rearrangement joins TRBV7-2 to TRBJ2-7, with 12 bases lining up with TRBD2. CDR3 length: 18 residues. With V trimmed by 5 bases and J by 4 bases, 15 bases remained unmatched. Germline V gene sequence: CDR1 SGHTA, CDR2 FQGNSA. CDR3 DNA sequence: TGTGCCAGCAGCGTACGAGCCTTTAGTGGGACTAGCGGGTACGAGCAGTACTTC. Its translation: CASSVRAFSGTSGYEQYF.

The rearrangement uses TRBV4-1 and TRBJ1-3; D is uncertain. V gave up 1 base and J gave up 0 bases, with 10 bases separating them. The CDR3 covers 16 residues. Germline V gene data show CDR1 as MGHRA and CDR2 as YSYEKL. The CDR3 region is CASSQGFGRSGNTIYF. Here the CDR3 DNA reads TGCGCCAGCAGCCAAGGGTTTGGACGCTCTGGAAACACCATATATTTT.

The J gene is TRBJ1-1, the V gene TRBV2; D is perhaps TRBD1 (6 bases). The germline V and J ends were trimmed by 6 bases and 4 bases, with 21 bases remaining between them. This CDR3 contains 16 residues. Germline loops: CDR1 SNHLY, CDR2 FYNNEI. CDR3 coding DNA: TGTGCCAGCAGCGCACTAGGGGGGGGGCGCGGCACTGAAGCTTTCTTT. The encoded protein is CASSALGGGRGTEAFF.

The chain links TRBV10-1 to TRBJ2-7, with 8 bases identical to TRBD1. Germline trimming cut 6 bases from V and 5 bases from J; bases unmatched to any gene: 9. CDR1 WNHNN and CDR2 SYGVQD come from the germline V gene (reference sequence). The CDR3 length is 14 residues. The CDR3 loop reads CASSAGQGGHEQYF. The DNA of the CDR3 is TGCGCCAGCAGCGCAGGACAGGGCGGGCACGAGCAGTACTTC.

This clone was seen a few times. The chain is built from TRBV30 and TRBJ1-1, with a tentative D call TRBD1 (5 bases). The length of the CDR3 is 11 residues. V was shortened by 4 bases and J by 7 bases, with 10 bases between the two germline ends. Germline CDR1 reads GTSNPN; CDR2 reads SVGIG (reference sequence). Here the CDR3 DNA reads TGTGCCTGGATAGGACACTATGAAGCTTTCTTT. Translated: CAWIGHYEAFF.

This clone came up once. The chain is built from TRBV4-3 and TRBJ2-1; 11 nucleotides line up with TRBD2. The germline V gene has CDR1 LGHNA and CDR2 YSLEER. The CDR3 has 17 residues. The trim removed 3 bases at V and 3 bases at J, leaving 7 bases unmatched. CDR3: CASSHDLAGGRYNEQFF. CDR3 DNA sequence: TGCGCCAGCAGCCATGACCTAGCGGGAGGCCGCTACAATGAGCAGTTCTTC.

The CDR3 reads CASRMGQGNPYEQYF. The CDR3 DNA sequence: TGCGCCAGCAGAATGGGACAGGGGAACCCCTACGAGCAGTACTTC. The genes are TRBV5-1 and TRBJ2-7; 10 bases align to TRBD1. The CDR3 has 15 residues. J lost 2 bases, V lost 5 bases, and 7 bases had no gene match. Germline assignment: CDR1 SGHRS and CDR2 YFSETQ.

The CDR3 bases are TGTGCCAGCAGTTTATTTGGACTAGGCACTTACGAGCAGTACTTC. It encodes CASSLFGLGTYEQYF. This chain joins TRBV27 and TRBJ2-7; 7 bases are shared with TRBD2. The V gene's germline CDR1 is MNHEY and CDR2 SMNVEV (reference sequence). The junction had 7 bases not matched to a gene; V was cut back by 1 base and J by 4 bases. CDR3 length equals 15 residues.

Only one count was recorded for this clone. V usage is TRBV7-3 and J usage is TRBJ1-1, with 9 bases matching TRBD1. CDR3 length: 18 amino acids. V trimming: 4 bases; J trimming: 0 bases; junction bases outside the gene matches: 12. The germline CDR1 and CDR2 sequences are SGHTA and FQGTGA. The CDR3 sequence: CASSSQVPGQGLNTEAFF. The CDR3 DNA sequence: TGTGCCAGCAGCTCTCAAGTCCCGGGACAGGGACTGAACACTGAAGCTTTCTTT.

The rearrangement joins TRBV30 to TRBJ2-7; D unclear. V dropped 1 base and J dropped 0 bases, with 10 bases sitting between them. CDR3 size: 14 residues. Germline loops: CDR1 GTSNPN, CDR2 SVGIG (reference sequence). The CDR3 DNA is TGTGCCTGGAGTGCGCGGTGGAGCTCCTACGAGCAGTACTTC. Residues: CAWSARWSSYEQYF.

This chain uses TRBV6-1 with TRBJ2-1, with TRBD2 identical over 7 bases. CDR1 is MNHNS, CDR2 SASEGT, per germline. CDR3 size: 12 residues. V was pared by 2 bases and J by 14 bases, with 6 bases of the junction left unmatched. The CDR3 DNA reads TGTGCCAGCAGTGAAAAGACTAGCCCCGAGTTCTTC. As protein: CASSEKTSPEFF.

This clone was observed a single time. The CDR3: CAWSAGSGANVLTF. CDR3 DNA: TGTGCCTGGAGTGCGGGCTCTGGGGCCAACGTCCTGACTTTC. The chain couples TRBV30 to TRBJ2-6; no clear D gene. The ends were cut back, 1 base at V and 0 bases at J, with 4 bases in the middle. Per germline, CDR1 GTSNPN and CDR2 SVGIG (reference sequence). The CDR3 runs to 14 residues.

V and J are TRBV7-9 and TRBJ2-3; TRBD2 matches at 8 bases. The CDR3 sequence is 15 residues long. V shed 6 bases, J shed 5 bases, and the junction held 10 bases outside the gene matches. The germline gives CDR1 SEHNR, CDR2 FQNEAQ (reference sequence). The CDR3 DNA follows: TGTGCCAGCAGATTACTAGCGGAGGGGGGAGATACGCAGTATTTT. This gives the protein CASRLLAEGGDTQYF.

The chain employs TRBV5-4 and TRBJ2-2; D unclear. Germline values: CDR1 SGHNT, CDR2 YYREEE (reference sequence). This CDR3 contains 15 residues. V lost 4 bases and J 6 bases, leaving 16 bases between the germline ends. Here the CDR3 reads CASSIRAFGSGELFF. Written as DNA, the CDR3 is TGTGCCAGCAGCATACGGGCCTTTGGCTCCGGGGAGCTGTTTTTT.

In its sample, this clone was seen once. This chain joins TRBV5-1 and TRBJ2-7; D may be TRBD2 (5 bases). The CDR3 is 15 amino acids. The V end lost 0 bases, the J end lost 2 bases, and 12 bases lay between the germline ends. Germline values: CDR1 SGHRS, CDR2 YFSETQ. CDR3 nucleotides: TGCGCCAGCAGCTTGGATCCGGGGTTACCCTACGAGCAGTACTTC. It is translated as CASSLDPGLPYEQYF.

As to this clone: The same CDR3 arises from other DNA sequences in this sample as well. The J gene is TRBJ1-1, the V gene TRBV18; D gene ambiguous. The V and J ends lost 4 bases and 1 base respectively, with 4 bases between them. The CDR3 has 12 amino acids. From germline, CDR1 is KGHSH and CDR2 LQKENI. The chain's CDR3 is CASSRANTEAFF. As DNA, the CDR3 is TGTGCCAGCTCACGGGCGAACACTGAAGCTTTCTTT.

The chain employs TRBV5-1 and TRBJ1-3, with D hard to call. Trimming took 0 bases from V and 0 from J, leaving 7 bases between them. Germline CDR1 is SGHRS and CDR2 is YFSETQ. The CDR3 has 15 amino acids. The CDR3 region is CASSLVKRSGNTIYF. DNA of the CDR3: TGCGCCAGCAGCTTGGTAAAACGCTCTGGAAACACCATATATTTT.

Regarding this clone: Germline is not matched at one junction end, which may reflect a read error. The chain recombines TRBV30 with TRBJ2-5; D may be TRBD1 (6 bases). CDR1 is GTSNPN and CDR2 is SVGIG in the germline V gene (reference sequence). CDR3 length equals 14 residues. CDR3 coding DNA: TGTGCCTGGAGTCCGACACGTAACAGGGTCCAGCTCAACTTC. Its translation is CAWSPTRNRVQLNF.